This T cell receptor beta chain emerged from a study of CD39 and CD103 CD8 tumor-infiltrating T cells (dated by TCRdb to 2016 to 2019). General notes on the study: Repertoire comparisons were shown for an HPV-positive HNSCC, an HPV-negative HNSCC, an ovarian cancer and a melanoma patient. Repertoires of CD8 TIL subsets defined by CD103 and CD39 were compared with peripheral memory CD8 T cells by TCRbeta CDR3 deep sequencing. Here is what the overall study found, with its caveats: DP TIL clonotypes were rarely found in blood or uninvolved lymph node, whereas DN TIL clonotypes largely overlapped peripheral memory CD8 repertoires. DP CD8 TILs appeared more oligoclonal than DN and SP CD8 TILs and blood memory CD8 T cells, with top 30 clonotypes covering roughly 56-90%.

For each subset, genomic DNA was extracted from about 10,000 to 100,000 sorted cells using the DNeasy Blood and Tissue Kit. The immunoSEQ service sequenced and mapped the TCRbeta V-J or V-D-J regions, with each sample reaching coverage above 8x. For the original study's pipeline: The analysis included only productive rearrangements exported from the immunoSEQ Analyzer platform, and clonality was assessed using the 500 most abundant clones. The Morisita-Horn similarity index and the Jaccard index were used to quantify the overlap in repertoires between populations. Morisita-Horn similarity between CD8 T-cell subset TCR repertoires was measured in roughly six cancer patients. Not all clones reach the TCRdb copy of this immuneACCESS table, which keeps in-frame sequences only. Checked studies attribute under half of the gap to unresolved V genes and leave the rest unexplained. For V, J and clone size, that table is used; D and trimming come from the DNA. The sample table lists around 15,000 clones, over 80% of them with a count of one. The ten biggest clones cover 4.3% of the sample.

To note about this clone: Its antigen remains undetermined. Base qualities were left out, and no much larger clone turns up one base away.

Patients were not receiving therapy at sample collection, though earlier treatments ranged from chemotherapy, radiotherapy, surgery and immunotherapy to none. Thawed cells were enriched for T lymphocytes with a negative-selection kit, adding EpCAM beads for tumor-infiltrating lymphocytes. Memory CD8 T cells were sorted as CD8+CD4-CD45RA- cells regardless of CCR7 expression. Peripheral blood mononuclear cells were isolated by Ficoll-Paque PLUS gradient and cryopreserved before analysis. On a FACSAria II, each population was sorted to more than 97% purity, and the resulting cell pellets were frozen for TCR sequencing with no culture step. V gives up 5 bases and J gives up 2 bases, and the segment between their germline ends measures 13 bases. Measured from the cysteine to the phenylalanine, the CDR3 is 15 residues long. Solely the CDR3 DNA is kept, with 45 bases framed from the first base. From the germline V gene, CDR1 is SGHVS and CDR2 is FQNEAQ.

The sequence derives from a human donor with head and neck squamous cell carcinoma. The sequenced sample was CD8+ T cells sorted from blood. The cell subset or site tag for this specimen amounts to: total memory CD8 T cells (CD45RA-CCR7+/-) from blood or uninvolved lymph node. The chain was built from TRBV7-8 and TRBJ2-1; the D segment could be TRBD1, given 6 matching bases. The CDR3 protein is CASSTSGVAYNEQFF. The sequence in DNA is TGTGCCAGCAGCACCTCAGGGGTGGCCTACAATGAGCAGTTCTTC.